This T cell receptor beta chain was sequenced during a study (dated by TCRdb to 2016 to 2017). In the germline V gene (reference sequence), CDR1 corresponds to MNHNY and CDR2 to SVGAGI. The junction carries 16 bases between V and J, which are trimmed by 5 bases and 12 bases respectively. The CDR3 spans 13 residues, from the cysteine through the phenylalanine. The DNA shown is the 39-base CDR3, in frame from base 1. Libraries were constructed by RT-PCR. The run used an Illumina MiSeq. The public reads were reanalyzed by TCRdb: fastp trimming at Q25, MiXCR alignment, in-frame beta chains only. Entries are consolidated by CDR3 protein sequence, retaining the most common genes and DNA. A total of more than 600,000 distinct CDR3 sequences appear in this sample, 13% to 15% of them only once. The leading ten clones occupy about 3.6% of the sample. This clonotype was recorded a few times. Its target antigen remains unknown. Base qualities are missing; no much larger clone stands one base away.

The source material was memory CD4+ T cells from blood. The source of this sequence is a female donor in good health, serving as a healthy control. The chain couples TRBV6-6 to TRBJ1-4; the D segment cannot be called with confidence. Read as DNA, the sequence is TGTGCCAGCAGTCAGCCGGATCGCTTTCAACTGTTTTTT. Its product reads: CASSQPDRFQLFF.